A selection of T cell receptor beta chains follows, all from one sample in a study of blood T cell repertoires in COVID-19. Only in-frame clones appear in the TCRdb table, and some are missing; sequencing was by immunoSEQ multiplex PCR. The sample has some 45,000 clones, 75% to 95% seen once. The sample consisted of peripheral blood. The source of these receptors is a man aged 70 or older with active COVID-19. Each CDR3 is given with its conserved first and last residue.

j_call: TRBJ2-1; v_call: TRBV3-1/TRBV3-2; cdr3_aa: CASSHADRPNEQFF
j_call: TRBJ2-1; v_call: TRBV19; cdr3_aa: CASSMRQKYNEQFF
j_call: TRBJ2-1; v_call: TRBV5-1; cdr3_aa: CASSPPGNQQFF
j_call: TRBJ2-3; v_call: TRBV7-2; cdr3_aa: CASSLFGTSTDTQYF
j_call: TRBJ1-3; v_call: TRBV7-2; cdr3_aa: CASSSGGVLGNTIYF
j_call: TRBJ2-3; v_call: TRBV2; cdr3_aa: CASSDGLLTDTQYF
j_call: TRBJ1-4; v_call: TRBV6-5; cdr3_aa: CASSSGTENEKLFF
j_call: TRBJ1-1; v_call: TRBV4-3; cdr3_aa: CASSQGQRTEAFF
j_call: TRBJ2-3; v_call: TRBV7-2; cdr3_aa: CASSLTTSGGLSTDTQYF
j_call: TRBJ2-7; v_call: TRBV18; cdr3_aa: CASSPLGQGSYEQYF
j_call: TRBJ2-6; v_call: TRBV2; cdr3_aa: CASSQTGGTGANVLTF
j_call: TRBJ2-3; v_call: TRBV30; cdr3_aa: CAWRPAGRSDTQYF
j_call: TRBJ2-3; v_call: TRBV19; cdr3_aa: CASKKRGGLTDTQYF
j_call: TRBJ1-2; v_call: TRBV19; cdr3_aa: CATKRTTNYGYTF
j_call: TRBJ1-3; v_call: TRBV9; cdr3_aa: CASSADSYSGNTIYF
j_call: TRBJ2-7; v_call: TRBV5-5; cdr3_aa: CASTPGGSSYEQYF
j_call: TRBJ2-5; v_call: TRBV29-1; cdr3_aa: CSVGPQTTKTQYF
j_call: TRBJ1-1; v_call: TRBV28; cdr3_aa: CASTLRRDRGNTEAFF
j_call: TRBJ1-2; v_call: TRBV7-2; cdr3_aa: CASSQDSNYGYTF
j_call: TRBJ1-1; v_call: TRBV19; cdr3_aa: CASRHRGQMNTEAFF
j_call: TRBJ1-1; v_call: TRBV11-2; cdr3_aa: CASSLVFGGASTEAFF
j_call: TRBJ1-2; v_call: TRBV18; cdr3_aa: CASSPRGSDGYTF
j_call: TRBJ2-5; v_call: TRBV7-3; cdr3_aa: CASSLNAGAETQYF
j_call: TRBJ2-1; v_call: TRBV18; cdr3_aa: CASSERASGAYNEQFF
j_call: TRBJ2-1; v_call: TRBV6-4; cdr3_aa: CASSDSDGTVNEQFF
j_call: TRBJ2-7; v_call: TRBV5-1; cdr3_aa: CASSFNRGPYEQYF
j_call: TRBJ2-7; v_call: TRBV18; cdr3_aa: CASSPKQGEQYF
j_call: TRBJ1-6; v_call: TRBV9; cdr3_aa: CASSKRQGDNSPLHF
j_call: TRBJ1-1; v_call: TRBV5-4; cdr3_aa: CASSLDLRSMNTEAFF
j_call: TRBJ1-6; v_call: TRBV18; cdr3_aa: CASSPRLRDSPLHF
j_call: TRBJ2-2; v_call: TRBV19; cdr3_aa: CASTLSLTLNTGELFF
j_call: TRBJ1-4; v_call: TRBV28; cdr3_aa: CASSLGGQGYGKLFF
j_call: TRBJ2-1; v_call: TRBV7-8; cdr3_aa: CASRSGGQTYNEQFF
j_call: TRBJ2-3; v_call: TRBV10-3; cdr3_aa: CAISTTSGITDTQYF
j_call: TRBJ2-2; v_call: TRBV2; cdr3_aa: CASSIMSVPNTGELFF
j_call: TRBJ2-7; v_call: TRBV5-1; cdr3_aa: CASSPWGVEQYF
j_call: TRBJ2-2; v_call: TRBV7-9; cdr3_aa: CAGTGDENYTGELFF
j_call: TRBJ1-1; v_call: TRBV27; cdr3_aa: CASNRQGPNTEAFF
j_call: TRBJ2-5; v_call: TRBV5-1; cdr3_aa: CASSPGTGGETQYF
j_call: TRBJ2-2; v_call: TRBV10-2; cdr3_aa: CASSVQGARTGELFF
j_call: TRBJ2-3; v_call: TRBV7-3; cdr3_aa: CASSSRGGSTDTQYF
j_call: TRBJ2-3; v_call: TRBV29-1; cdr3_aa: CSGKRGHLGTDTQYF
j_call: TRBJ2-5; v_call: TRBV28; cdr3_aa: CASSQSRETETQYF
j_call: TRBJ1-4; v_call: TRBV6-5; cdr3_aa: CASSLVDEKLFF
j_call: TRBJ1-1; v_call: TRBV2; cdr3_aa: CASSFTQGFGTEAFF
j_call: TRBJ1-3; v_call: TRBV5-1; cdr3_aa: CASMGGHGNTIYF
j_call: TRBJ1-1; v_call: TRBV12-3/TRBV12-4; cdr3_aa: CASSLATEAFF
j_call: TRBJ2-3; v_call: TRBV10-3; cdr3_aa: CAINRGLNPADTQYF
j_call: TRBJ1-1; v_call: TRBV7-8; cdr3_aa: CASSPRGTEAFF
j_call: TRBJ1-5; v_call: TRBV19; cdr3_aa: CASSIAGGSGWNQPQHF
j_call: TRBJ1-6; v_call: TRBV5-1; cdr3_aa: CASSLGQINSPLHF
j_call: TRBJ2-1; v_call: TRBV11-2; cdr3_aa: CASRRAGGTYNEQFF
j_call: TRBJ2-2; v_call: TRBV6-4; cdr3_aa: CASSPGSTNTGELFF
j_call: TRBJ2-5; v_call: TRBV6-5; cdr3_aa: CASTGVALQETQYF